This is a list of T cell receptor beta chains from one sample in a study of blood T cells in healthy people across ages. TCRdb processed the 5' RACE reads anew with MiXCR; each CDR3 protein has one entry. In the table there are hundreds of thousands of distinct CDR3 sequences, about 61% of which are singletons. Sequencing was carried out using blood. Receptors originate from a man in his forties in good health. Both conserved end residues are part of each CDR3. Each record gives: V gene, clone size, J gene, D gene, CDR3 length, CDR3 protein, CDR3 DNA. The D gene is left open where the match is weak. Size tells how often a clone was seen (once, few, many) or the class of an expanded clone, and some rows leave it out.

V: TRBV7-2
size: .
J: TRBJ2-7
D: TRBD2
length: 18
CDR3: CASSLKAGRLAGTYEQYF
DNA: TGTGCCAGCAGCCTAAAGGCGGGGCGACTAGCGGGGACCTACGAGCAGTACTTC

V: TRBV3-1
size: .
J: TRBJ2-7
D: TRBD2
length: 16
CDR3: CASSQWTSGDPYEQYF
DNA: TGTGCCAGCAGCCAATGGACTAGCGGGGACCCCTACGAGCAGTACTTC

V: TRBV28
size: .
J: TRBJ2-3
D: .
length: 20
CDR3: CASSSLTINRDFENTDTQYF
DNA: TGTGCCAGCAGTTCTCTTACCATCAACCGGGACTTCGAAAACACAGATACGCAGTATTTT

V: TRBV7-9
size: once
J: TRBJ2-3
D: .
length: 15
CDR3: CASSSREGRTDTQYF
DNA: TGTGCCAGCAGCTCCCGAGAGGGAAGAACAGATACGCAGTATTTT

V: TRBV6-5
size: once
J: TRBJ2-5
D: TRBD1
length: 16
CDR3: CASSYWGQNVEETQYF
DNA: TGTGCCAGCAGCTACTGGGGACAGAACGTAGAAGAGACCCAGTACTTC

V: TRBV7-3
size: .
J: TRBJ1-6
D: .
length: 14
CDR3: CASSYDRIGSPLHF
DNA: TGTGCCAGCAGTTACGACAGGATTGGCTCACCCCTCCACTTT

V: TRBV10-3
size: .
J: TRBJ2-5
D: .
length: 15
CDR3: CAIRPEQGPLETQYF
DNA: TGTGCCATCAGGCCAGAACAGGGACCCTTAGAGACCCAGTACTTC

V: TRBV27
size: .
J: TRBJ1-6
D: .
length: 13
CDR3: CASTRTMNSPLHF
DNA: TGTGCCAGCACGAGGACGATGAATTCACCCCTCCACTTT

V: TRBV29-1
size: .
J: TRBJ2-1
D: .
length: 13
CDR3: CSVGRTAGNEQFF
DNA: TGCAGCGTTGGTAGGACAGCGGGAAATGAGCAGTTCTTC

V: TRBV29-1
size: .
J: TRBJ1-4
D: .
length: 12
CDR3: CSARWGNEKLFF
DNA: TGCAGCGCAAGATGGGGGAATGAAAAACTGTTTTTT

V: TRBV3-1
size: .
J: TRBJ1-1
D: .
length: 16
CDR3: CASSQDDRTANTEAFF
DNA: TGTGCCAGCAGCCAAGATGACCGGACAGCGAACACTGAAGCTTTCTTT

V: TRBV7-9
size: few
J: TRBJ2-7
D: .
length: 15
CDR3: CASSLIGVSSCEQYF
DNA: TGTGCCAGCAGCTTGATCGGGGTCAGCTCCTGCGAGCAGTACTTC

V: TRBV5-6
size: .
J: TRBJ2-5
D: .
length: 17
CDR3: CASSLALDWKSGETQYF
DNA: TGTGCCAGCAGCTTGGCCTTAGATTGGAAGAGTGGGGAGACCCAGTACTTC

V: TRBV6-5
size: .
J: TRBJ2-1
D: TRBD2
length: 15
CDR3: CASSTTSGALNEQFF
DNA: TGTGCCAGCAGTACGACTAGCGGGGCTCTCAATGAGCAGTTCTTC

V: TRBV4-1
size: .
J: TRBJ2-1
D: TRBD1
length: 16
CDR3: CASSPMDRGSYNEQFF
DNA: TGCGCCAGCAGCCCGATGGACAGGGGTTCCTACAATGAGCAGTTCTTC

V: TRBV7-2
size: .
J: TRBJ2-5
D: .
length: 15
CDR3: CASRPARGGSNEQYF
DNA: TGTGCCAGCAGACCAGCCAGGGGGGGGTCTAATGAGCAGTACTTC

V: TRBV14
size: .
J: TRBJ1-6
D: .
length: 16
CDR3: CASSQGQLTYNSPLHF
DNA: TGTGCCAGCAGCCAAGGACAGCTAACCTATAATTCACCCCTCCACTTT

V: TRBV10-3
size: once
J: TRBJ1-6
D: TRBD1
length: 17
CDR3: CAISLLGTGVGNSPLHF
DNA: TGTGCCATCAGTTTACTCGGGACAGGGGTCGGAAATTCACCCCTCCACTTT

V: TRBV14
size: .
J: TRBJ2-7
D: TRBD2
length: 18
CDR3: CASSQDIYREGASYEQYF
DNA: TGTGCCAGCAGCCAAGATATTTACCGGGAGGGTGCCTCCTACGAGCAGTACTTC

V: TRBV10-3
size: .
J: TRBJ2-5
D: TRBD1
length: 14
CDR3: CAISEGQGLNEQYF
DNA: TGTGCCATCAGTGAGGGACAGGGATTAAATGAGCAGTACTTC

V: TRBV6-1
size: many
J: TRBJ2-5
D: TRBD2
length: 15
CDR3: CASSELAGGVETQYF
DNA: TGTGCCAGCAGTGAACTAGCGGGAGGGGTGGAGACCCAGTACTTC

V: TRBV2
size: once
J: TRBJ1-1
D: .
length: 14
CDR3: CASSAGAVDTEAFF
DNA: TGTGCCAGCAGTGCAGGGGCGGTTGACACTGAAGCTTTCTTT

V: TRBV10-3
size: .
J: TRBJ2-3
D: TRBD2
length: 18
CDR3: CAISESRTSGSWKDTQYF
DNA: TGTGCCATCAGTGAGTCGCGGACTAGCGGGAGTTGGAAAGATACGCAGTATTTT

V: TRBV28
size: .
J: TRBJ2-3
D: .
length: 13
CDR3: CAGSVRFGDTQYF
DNA: TGTGCCGGCAGTGTCCGGTTTGGGGATACGCAGTATTTT

V: TRBV29-1
size: few
J: TRBJ2-7
D: .
length: 15
CDR3: CSVEGWGQSSYEQYF
DNA: TGCAGCGTTGAAGGCTGGGGGCAGTCCTCCTACGAGCAGTACTTC

V: TRBV18
size: few
J: TRBJ2-3
D: .
length: 12
CDR3: CASSPRVDTQYF
DNA: TGTGCCAGCTCACCACGGGTAGATACGCAGTATTTT

V: TRBV29-1
size: few
J: TRBJ2-5
D: TRBD2
length: 13
CDR3: CSVGAGGGETQYF
DNA: TGCAGCGTTGGGGCGGGGGGAGGTGAGACCCAGTACTTC

V: TRBV14
size: .
J: TRBJ2-5
D: .
length: 14
CDR3: CASSPVGASGIQYF
DNA: TGTGCCAGCAGTCCCGTGGGGGCTAGCGGCATCCAGTACTTC

V: TRBV9
size: few
J: TRBJ2-5
D: .
length: 15
CDR3: CASSSGGGAQETQYF
DNA: TGTGCCAGCAGCTCCGGTGGGGGAGCGCAAGAGACCCAGTACTTC

V: TRBV4-2
size: few
J: TRBJ1-2
D: .
length: 14
CDR3: CASSQEVWVYGYTF
DNA: TGTGCCAGCAGCCAAGAGGTGTGGGTCTATGGCTACACCTTC

V: TRBV9
size: .
J: TRBJ1-5
D: .
length: 13
CDR3: CASSVAENQPQHF
DNA: TGTGCCAGCAGCGTAGCGGAGAATCAGCCCCAGCATTTT

V: TRBV4-2
size: few
J: TRBJ2-5
D: .
length: 16
CDR3: CASSQGQSGPGETQYF
DNA: TGTGCCAGCAGCCAAGGTCAATCCGGGCCGGGAGAGACCCAGTACTTC

V: TRBV11-2
size: .
J: TRBJ1-2
D: TRBD1
length: 16
CDR3: CASSLVRTGNDYGYTF
DNA: TGTGCCAGCAGCCTAGTTAGGACAGGAAATGACTATGGCTACACCTTC

V: TRBV20-1
size: .
J: TRBJ2-7
D: .
length: 13
CDR3: CSALGEVYGEQYF
DNA: TGCAGTGCTTTGGGGGAGGTGTACGGCGAGCAGTACTTC

V: TRBV28
size: .
J: TRBJ2-3
D: TRBD1
length: 16
CDR3: CASSSPGGKDTDTQYF
DNA: TGTGCCAGCAGTTCCCCAGGGGGCAAGGACACAGATACGCAGTATTTT

V: TRBV13
size: .
J: TRBJ2-7
D: TRBD2
length: 15
CDR3: CASRLTSGIGNEQYF
DNA: TGTGCCAGCAGACTGACTAGCGGGATAGGCAATGAGCAGTACTTC

V: TRBV7-9
size: .
J: TRBJ2-5
D: .
length: 12
CDR3: CASSLGRKIPYF
DNA: TGTGCCAGCAGCTTAGGGCGAAAGATCCCGTACTTC

V: TRBV6-2/TRBV6-3
size: .
J: TRBJ1-1
D: .
length: 14
CDR3: CASSYSDRHIEAFF
DNA: TGTGCCAGCAGTTACTCGGACAGACACATTGAAGCTTTCTTT

V: TRBV2
size: .
J: TRBJ2-6
D: .
length: 16
CDR3: CASSRELGSGANVLTF
DNA: TGTGCCAGCAGTCGGGAGTTGGGCTCTGGGGCCAACGTCCTGACTTTC

V: TRBV6-2/TRBV6-3
size: .
J: TRBJ2-1
D: .
length: 12
CDR3: CASTAGYNEQFF
DNA: TGTGCCAGCACGGCGGGTTACAATGAGCAGTTCTTC

V: TRBV29-1
size: many
J: TRBJ2-1
D: TRBD1
length: 11
CDR3: CSEGQDNEQFF
DNA: TGCAGCGAGGGACAGGACAATGAGCAGTTCTTC

V: TRBV5-1
size: .
J: TRBJ1-2
D: .
length: 14
CDR3: CASSSHHSMFGYTF
DNA: TGCGCCAGCAGCTCACACCATTCTATGTTCGGCTACACCTTC

V: TRBV3-1
size: few
J: TRBJ2-1
D: TRBD2
length: 17
CDR3: CASSLGLAETSYNEQFF
DNA: TGTGCCAGCAGCCTCGGACTAGCGGAGACCTCCTACAATGAGCAGTTCTTC

V: TRBV5-1
size: .
J: TRBJ2-7
D: .
length: 15
CDR3: CASTPTDLGEYEQYF
DNA: TGCGCCAGCACCCCAACGGACTTGGGGGAATACGAGCAGTACTTC

V: TRBV7-9
size: many
J: TRBJ1-5
D: .
length: 13
CDR3: CASSQGLGQPQHF
DNA: TGTGCCAGCAGCCAGGGATTGGGTCAGCCCCAGCATTTT

V: TRBV29-1
size: .
J: TRBJ2-5
D: .
length: 12
CDR3: CSVGMEFATQYF
DNA: TGCAGCGTTGGGATGGAGTTTGCGACCCAGTACTTC

V: TRBV4-3
size: .
J: TRBJ2-7
D: .
length: 17
CDR3: CASSQDRPPYQSLEQYF
DNA: TGCGCCAGCAGCCAAGATCGGCCCCCTTATCAGTCCCTCGAGCAGTACTTC

V: TRBV9
size: many
J: TRBJ1-6
D: TRBD1
length: 16
CDR3: CASSPTGGDRNSPLHF
DNA: TGTGCCAGCAGCCCTACAGGGGGTGATCGGAATTCACCCCTCCACTTT

V: TRBV7-7
size: .
J: TRBJ1-6
D: .
length: 14
CDR3: CASSLGTSSSPLHF
DNA: TGTGCCAGCAGCCTCGGGACGTCTAGTTCACCCCTCCACTTT

V: TRBV7-9
size: few
J: TRBJ2-5
D: TRBD1
length: 15
CDR3: CASSIVQTGSETQYF
DNA: TGTGCCAGCAGCATAGTTCAGACAGGGTCGGAGACCCAGTACTTC

V: TRBV20-1
size: .
J: TRBJ2-5
D: TRBD2
length: 12
CDR3: CSALAGNNEQYF
DNA: TGCAGTGCACTAGCGGGTAACAATGAGCAGTACTTC

V: TRBV12-3/TRBV12-4
size: .
J: TRBJ1-1
D: .
length: 14
CDR3: CASSSGARNTEAFF
DNA: TGTGCCAGCAGCTCCGGGGCCCGGAACACTGAAGCTTTCTTT

V: TRBV20-1
size: .
J: TRBJ2-1
D: .
length: 12
CDR3: CSATRDSNEQFF
DNA: TGCAGTGCTACACGAGATAGCAATGAGCAGTTCTTC